The 30 T cell receptor beta chains below were found in one sample sequenced in a study of blood T cell repertoires in COVID-19. Libraries were prepared by immunoSEQ multiplex PCR; TCRdb keeps only in-frame clonotypes and omits some of them. Here the sample spans about 76,000 clones, 75% to 90% being singletons. Sequenced material: peripheral blood. The receptors here all came from a human donor in a cohort sampled during active COVID-19.

The sample holds one count of this clone. The chain joins TRBV7-2 to TRBJ1-6, with TRBD1 as a possible D gene (6 bases). This CDR3 has 18 residues. Germline V gene lookup returns CDR1 SGHTA and CDR2 FQGNSA. The germline V and J ends were trimmed by 5 bases and 5 bases, with 22 bases remaining between them. For the CDR3, the DNA is TGTGCCAGCAGCCTAAGGACAGTCCATTTTCTAAATAATTCACCCCTCCACTTT. It encodes CASSLRTVHFLNNSPLHF.

The rearrangement links TRBV18 to TRBJ2-1, with 13 bases aligning to TRBD2. The V gene end was trimmed by 5 bases and the J gene end by 7 bases; junction bases not matched to a gene: 5. This CDR3 region has 15 residues. Germline V lookup: CDR1 KGHSH, CDR2 LQKENI. CDR3 protein: CASSATSGGRNEQFF. The CDR3 coding sequence is TGTGCCAGCTCAGCGACTAGCGGGGGGAGGAATGAGCAGTTCTTC. Full variable domain (missing parts from reference TRBV18 and TRBJ2-1): NAGVMQNPRHLVRRRGQEARLRCSPMKGHSHVYWYRQLPEEGLKFMVYLQKENIIDESGMPKERFSAEFPKEGPSILRIQQVVRGDSAAYFCASSATSGGRNEQFFGPGTRLTVL.

The chain carries TRBV10-3 and TRBJ2-1, with D perhaps matching TRBD1 (6 bases). Trimming took 6 bases from V and 5 from J, leaving 20 bases between them. The germline CDR1 and CDR2 sequences are ENHRY and SYGVKD. This CDR3 contains 16 residues. CDR3 in amino acids: CAISPIGGRGDNEQFF. The CDR3 DNA reads TGTGCCATCAGCCCGATAGGGGGTCGGGGTGACAATGAGCAGTTCTTC.

This chain links TRBV7-2 with TRBJ2-5, with D tentatively TRBD1 (8 bases). Germline lookup yields CDR1 SGHTA and CDR2 FQGNSA. With 3 bases removed from V and 3 bases from J, the gap between germline ends came to 20 bases. The CDR3 is 17 residues long. CDR3 DNA: TGTGCCAGCAGCTTTCCGGCAGACAGGGGAGGGGAAGAGACCCAGTACTTC. Protein sequence: CASSFPADRGGEETQYF.

V usage is TRBV27 and J usage is TRBJ1-1, with 8 positions matching TRBD1. CDR1 is MNHEY, CDR2 SMNVEV, per germline (reference sequence). J was trimmed by 3 bases and V by 5 bases; bases with no gene match: 5. The CDR3 has 14 amino acids. In nucleotides, the CDR3 is TGTGCCAGCAGTAAATACAGGGGGTACACTGAAGCTTTCTTT. Encoded protein: CASSKYRGYTEAFF.

V is TRBV9 and J is TRBJ1-6, with TRBD1 as a possible D gene (5 bases). Trimming shortened V by 4 bases and J by 5 bases, and 13 bases separated the two germline ends. Per the germline V gene, CDR1 is SGDLS and CDR2 is YYNGEE. The CDR3 consists of 15 residues. The DNA for the CDR3 is TGTGCCAGCAGCCTAGGCTGGGGGGATAATTCACCCCTCCACTTT. It translates to CASSLGWGDNSPLHF. Complete variable domain (other parts from reference TRBV9 and TRBJ1-6): DSGVTQTPKHLITATGQRVTLRCSPRSGDLSVYWYQQSLDQGLQFLIQYYNGEERAKGNILERFSAQQFPDLHSELNLSSLELGDSALYFCASSLGWGDNSPLHFGNGTRLTVT.

The CDR3 loop reads CASSQTGFGQNTIYF. The CDR3 bases are TGTGCCAGCAGCCAAACCGGCTTCGGACAAAACACCATATATTTT. This chain joins TRBV3-1 (or the pseudogene TRBV3-2) and TRBJ1-3, with TRBD1 as a possible D gene (5 bases). The CDR3 covers 15 residues. Per germline, CDR1 LGHDT and CDR2 YNNKEL (reference sequence). The V and J ends lost 2 bases and 6 bases respectively, with 14 bases between them.

The chain recombines TRBV7-9 with TRBJ2-3, with 8 positions matching TRBD2. The CDR3 is 15 residues long. V was clipped by 0 bases and J by 1 base; unmatched bases: 0. CDR1 is SEHNR and CDR2 is FQNEAQ in the germline V gene (reference sequence). The DNA of the CDR3 is TGTGCCAGCAGCTTAGCTAGCGGGGGCACAGATACGCAGTATTTT. Protein sequence: CASSLASGGTDTQYF.

The genes are TRBV4-1 and TRBJ2-1, with 9 bases fitting TRBD1. This CDR3 region has 16 residues. The ends lost 2 bases at V and 9 bases at J; junction bases unmatched: 11. Germline V gene data show CDR1 as MGHRA and CDR2 as YSYEKL. CDR3 sequence (DNA): TGCGCCAGCAGCCAAATACAGGGGGCAAGCGGTCGTGAGCAGTTCTTC. Protein sequence: CASSQIQGASGREQFF.

V gene TRBV6-6 combines with J gene TRBJ1-5; D gene uncertain. Germline lookup yields CDR1 MNHNY and CDR2 SVGAGI (reference sequence). The CDR3 contains 16 residues. V was clipped by 7 bases and J by 3 bases, with 19 bases between them. The CDR3 loop is CASTDERLQPNQPQHF. The CDR3, as DNA: TGTGCCAGCACCGACGAAAGATTACAGCCCAATCAGCCCCAGCATTTT.

The chain couples TRBV11-3 to TRBJ1-4; possibly TRBD1 for D (6 bases). The CDR3 length is 15 residues. Trimming took 3 bases from V and 0 from J, leaving 8 bases between them. Germline V CDR1 and CDR2: SGHNT, YENEEA. CDR3 bases: TGTGCCAGCAGCTTTTGGACAGCAACTAATGAAAAACTGTTTTTT. Protein sequence: CASSFWTATNEKLFF.

The CDR3 reads CASSMGQSSNQPQHF. CDR3 DNA sequence: TGCGCCAGCAGCATGGGACAGAGTAGCAATCAGCCCCAGCATTTT. The rearrangement links TRBV5-1 to TRBJ1-5; 7 nucleotides align to TRBD1. This CDR3 has 15 amino acids. The germline V gene encodes CDR1 SGHRS and CDR2 YFSETQ. The V segment lost 4 bases and the J segment 0 bases; nucleotides outside the gene matches: 4.

This clone was seen more than once but under ten times. The chain combines TRBV4-1 with TRBJ2-7; a weak D match, TRBD2 (5 bases). The germline V gene has CDR1 MGHRA and CDR2 YSYEKL. V was trimmed by 3 bases and J by 5 bases, leaving 14 bases between them. The CDR3 is 14 amino acids. The CDR3 region is CASSHPGISNEQYF. The DNA of the CDR3 is TGCGCCAGCAGCCATCCCGGGATTTCCAACGAGCAGTACTTC.

This rearrangement joins TRBV18 to TRBJ1-2; D remains unclear. The germline gives CDR1 KGHSH, CDR2 LQKENI. This CDR3 contains 13 residues. V dropped 1 base and J dropped 10 bases, with 13 bases sitting between them. CDR3 sequence: CASSPRAAPLYTF. The CDR3 nucleotides read TGTGCCAGCTCACCACGGGCAGCCCCCCTCTACACCTTC.

This chain links TRBV19 with TRBJ1-2; D is uncertain. V lost 6 bases and J 8 bases, leaving 16 bases between the germline ends. The CDR3 is 13 amino acids. Germline values: CDR1 LNHDA, CDR2 SQIVND (reference sequence). CDR3 sequence: CASRPGLLWGYTF. DNA for the CDR3: TGTGCCAGTAGGCCTGGACTCCTCTGGGGCTACACCTTC.

V and J are TRBV28 and TRBJ2-1, with 9 bases that match TRBD2. Germline CDR1 is MDHEN and CDR2 is SYDVKM. Germline trimming cut 0 bases from V and 3 bases from J; bases unmatched to any gene: 12. The length of the CDR3 is 19 residues. CDR3 in amino acids: CASSLWTAKLAGDYNEQFF. DNA of the CDR3: TGTGCCAGCAGTTTATGGACAGCCAAACTAGCGGGCGACTACAATGAGCAGTTCTTC.

V gene TRBV28 combines with J gene TRBJ1-5; weak D call: TRBD1 (6 bases). V gave up 7 bases and J gave up 10 bases, with 14 bases separating them. There are 12 residues in the CDR3. Germline values: CDR1 MDHEN, CDR2 SYDVKM. The CDR3 is CASTKQGSPQHF. The CDR3 nucleotides read TGTGCCAGCACGAAGCAGGGGTCTCCCCAGCATTTT. The full variable domain, in which reference TRBV28 and TRBJ1-5 provide the parts outside the CDR3, is DVKVTQSSRYLVKRTGEKVFLECVQDMDHENMFWYRQDPGLGLRLIYFSYDVKMKEKGDIPEGYSVSREKKERFSLILESASTNQTSMYLCASTKQGSPQHFGDGTRLSIL.

This chain joins TRBV28 and TRBJ1-1, with D possibly matching TRBD1 (6 bases). Trimming removed 5 bases at V and 4 bases at J, with 23 bases between. Per germline, CDR1 MDHEN and CDR2 SYDVKM. The CDR3 totals 17 residues. The CDR3 loop is CASSPPPGRGLGTEAFF. CDR3 in DNA: TGTGCCAGCAGTCCCCCCCCCGGCAGGGGCTTAGGCACTGAAGCTTTCTTT.

This clone turned up a few times. V usage is TRBV11-3 and J usage is TRBJ2-1; D may be TRBD2 (5 bases). Germline V gene sequence: CDR1 SGHNT, CDR2 YENEEA. Deletions cut 3 bases from V and 5 bases from J, with 8 bases between. The CDR3 is 13 amino acids. CDR3 coding DNA: TGTGCCAGCAGCTTCGACGGGAACAATGAGCAGTTCTTC. Translating gives CASSFDGNNEQFF.

The chain carries TRBV4-1 and TRBJ1-2; TRBD1 matches 7 bases. Per germline, CDR1 MGHRA and CDR2 YSYEKL. V was clipped by 4 bases and J by 5 bases; unmatched bases: 10. The CDR3 is made up of 15 amino acids. The CDR3 region has the DNA TGCGCCAGCAGCCGAGGTCGGTCAGGGGGGTATGGCTACACCTTC. Its translation is CASSRGRSGGYGYTF.

This chain joins TRBV5-6 and TRBJ2-5; possible D gene TRBD1, 6 bases. This CDR3 spans 13 amino acids. V was trimmed by 3 bases and J by 3 bases, leaving 9 bases between them. Germline V lookup: CDR1 SGHDT, CDR2 YYEEEE. The CDR3 sequence: CASSSQGKETQYF. The CDR3, as DNA: TGTGCCAGCAGCTCCCAGGGGAAAGAGACCCAGTACTTC.

The chain recombines TRBV9 with TRBJ2-1; D might be TRBD2 (6 bases). CDR3 length equals 15 residues. V was shortened by 2 bases and J by 7 bases, with 16 bases between the two germline ends. Germline assignment: CDR1 SGDLS and CDR2 YYNGEE. CDR3 nucleotide sequence: TGTGCCAGCAGCGTCGGGCATAGAGGGAGGAATGAGCAGTTCTTC. Encoded protein: CASSVGHRGRNEQFF. Combining the CDR3 with reference TRBV9 and TRBJ2-1 gives the whole variable domain DSGVTQTPKHLITATGQRVTLRCSPRSGDLSVYWYQQSLDQGLQFLIQYYNGEERAKGNILERFSAQQFPDLHSELNLSSLELGDSALYFCASSVGHRGRNEQFFGPGTRLTVL.

The rearrangement links TRBV2 to TRBJ1-5; D is ambiguous. CDR1 and CDR2 (germline): SNHLY, FYNNEI. Trimming took off 4 bases at V and 5 bases at J, with 9 bases between the two ends. The CDR3 has 13 amino acids. CDR3 bases: TGTGCCAGCAGTGTGACTTTATATCAGCCCCAGCATTTT. This gives the protein CASSVTLYQPQHF.

J is TRBJ2-7 and V is TRBV20-1; 7 bases line up with TRBD2. The CDR3 runs 11 residues. Germline CDR1 reads DFQATT; CDR2 reads SNEGSKA (reference sequence). V lost 5 bases, J lost 5 bases, and 3 bases stayed unmatched. This CDR3 reads CSAGAGDEQYF. The CDR3 DNA reads TGCAGTGCTGGGGCGGGGGACGAGCAGTACTTC.

Points on this clone: This sample also contains other DNA sequences that code for the same CDR3. The V gene is TRBV5-1, the J gene TRBJ2-3; D remains ambiguous. Germline CDR1 SGHRS, CDR2 YFSETQ. The CDR3 is 15 amino acids. Trimming took off 0 bases at V and 0 bases at J, with 8 bases between the two ends. CDR3 bases: TGCGCCAGCAGCTTGGCCGGCAGGAGCACAGATACGCAGTATTTT. It specifies CASSLAGRSTDTQYF.

This clone turned up a few times. The rearrangement joins TRBV18 to TRBJ2-6; D ambiguous. CDR3 size: 16 residues. Germline V CDR1 and CDR2: KGHSH, LQKENI. V lost 2 bases and J 1 base, leaving 9 bases between the germline ends. DNA for the CDR3: TGTGCCAGCTCACCAAGGCAGGTATCTGGGGCCAACGTCCTGACTTTC. Protein: CASSPRQVSGANVLTF.

CDR3 DNA: TGTGCCAGCAGCACAGTGAACACTGAAGCTTTCTTT. This encodes CASSTVNTEAFF. The genes are TRBV6-5 and TRBJ1-1, with no clear D. The V end lost 6 bases, the J end lost 0 bases, and 5 bases lay between the germline ends. CDR3 length equals 12 residues. CDR1 MNHEY and CDR2 SVGAGI come from the germline V gene.

The CDR3 loop reads CASSYQREGQETQYF. The CDR3 nucleotides are TGCGCCAGCAGCTACCAGCGGGAGGGCCAAGAGACCCAGTACTTC. The chain uses TRBV5-1 and TRBJ2-5; 10 positions agree with TRBD2. The germline CDR1 and CDR2 sequences are SGHRS and YFSETQ. This CDR3 spans 15 amino acids. Unmatched junction bases numbered 3, after V lost 3 bases and J lost 1 base.

V and J are TRBV5-1 and TRBJ2-4; D might be TRBD2 (6 bases). CDR1 is SGHRS and CDR2 is YFSETQ in the germline V gene. The V end lost 2 bases, the J end lost 8 bases, and 17 bases lay between the germline ends. This CDR3 contains 15 residues. Here the CDR3 DNA reads TGCGCCAGCAGCTTAGAACCGGGAGACCAGGACATTCAGTACTTC. Encoded protein: CASSLEPGDQDIQYF.

This clone was detected only once. The chain has TRBV19 and TRBJ2-1; D gene ambiguous. This CDR3 contains 17 residues. Trimming shortened V by 6 bases and J by 0 bases, and 18 bases separated the two germline ends. From germline, CDR1 is LNHDA and CDR2 SQIVND (reference sequence). The CDR3 loop reads CASSPRGPPSSYNEQFF. The CDR3 bases are TGTGCCAGTAGCCCCCGTGGGCCGCCCAGCTCCTACAATGAGCAGTTCTTC. The variable domain in full, completed from reference TRBV19 and TRBJ2-1, reads DGGITQSPKYLFRKEGQNVTLSCEQNLNHDAMYWYRQDPGQGLRLIYYSQIVNDFQKGDIAEGYSVSREKKESFPLTVTSAQKNPTAFYLCASSPRGPPSSYNEQFFGPGTRLTVL.